The clone carrying this T cell receptor (beta chain) showed up many times. Time point noted: pre-sensitization, week 0. The treatment was: therapeutic diphenylcyclopropenone sensitization with weekly scalp DPC. The library labeled individual cDNA molecules by adding unique molecular identifiers to them. TCRdb reprocessed the RACE reads via MiXCR and lists one record per CDR3 protein. The sample consists of about 77,000 distinct CDR3 sequences, around 13% of them appearing once. The CDR3 runs 13 residues. Germline loops: CDR1 SGHVS, CDR2 FNYEAQ. V was clipped by 5 bases and J by 4 bases, with 11 bases between them. This specimen belongs to a study of human T cells and chemical hapten exposure.

This sequence joins TRBV7-6 and TRBJ1-1; a possible D gene is TRBD1 (5 bases). The specimen comprised whole blood, sampled in connection with sensitization to the hapten diphenylcyclopropenone (DPC). The sequence was obtained from a woman between 45 and 65 years old with alopecia areata. Some clones in this sample may be carry-over from other donors' samples. This CDR3 reads CASSPGTVTEAFF. The CDR3 DNA reads as TGTGCCAGCAGCCCGGGGACGGTCACTGAAGCTTTCTTT.